Many counts were recorded for the clone carrying this T cell receptor beta chain. Its target is unknown. Clinical symptoms, serum thyroxine and TRAb, thyroid ultrasound and orbital computed tomography together formed the diagnostic basis. RNA transcripts provided the source from which TCR beta CDR3 regions were amplified. RT-PCR in the first round (using the HTBI primer set) targeted the TCR CDR3. TCRdb reanalysed the multiplex PCR reads using MiXCR and keeps one entry per CDR3 protein. Among about 280,000 distinct CDR3 sequences listed, 20% to 25% were seen once. These data come from a study of T cells in Graves' hyperthyroidism and ophthalmopathy. About the study: Once the initial diagnosis was made, peripheral blood was obtained before any treatment. General study findings and limits: Ophthalmopathy could be told apart from stable hyperthyroidism with a 13 V-J model.

In germline, CDR1 is MNHEY, CDR2 SMNVEV (reference sequence). V shed 6 bases and J shed 0 bases, with 11 bases lying between them. The CDR3 consists of 14 residues. The rearrangement uses TRBV27 and TRBJ1-2; tentatively, D is TRBD1 (5 bases). The material sequenced was blood. This sequence was found in a man between 40 and 49 years old with Graves' hyperthyroidism that later progressed to Graves' ophthalmopathy. CDR3 nucleotide sequence: TGTGCCAGCAGCGCGGGGGGAGCTAACTATGGCTACACCTTC. Its protein product is CASSAGGANYGYTF.